This is a list of T cell receptor beta chains from one sample in a study of radiotherapy plus CTLA-4 blockade in lung cancer. Libraries were prepared by immunoSEQ multiplex PCR; TCRdb keeps only in-frame clonotypes and omits some of them. The sample yields 85,000 to 120,000 clones, approximately 81% seen once. The input for sequencing was peripheral blood, taken from a patient treated with radiotherapy plus ipilimumab. The receptors shown here come from a human donor with non-small cell lung cancer that progressed on radiotherapy plus ipilimumab. Some clones in this sample may be carry-over from other donors' samples. CDR3s include the opening cysteine and the closing phenylalanine or tryptophan. The order of the fields is clone size, V gene, D gene, J gene, CDR3 protein, CDR3 DNA. The D gene is left open where the match is weak. Size tells how often a clone was seen (once, few, many) or the class of an expanded clone, and some rows leave it out.

size: .
V: TRBV5-4
D: .
J: TRBJ1-1
CDR3: CASSFGGSYMNTEAFF
DNA: TGTGCCAGCAGCTTTGGGGGCAGTTACATGAACACTGAAGCTTTCTTT

size: few
V: TRBV5-1
D: .
J: TRBJ2-7
CDR3: CASSPPDSYEQYF
DNA: TGCGCCAGCAGCCCCCCGGACAGCTACGAGCAGTACTTC

size: .
V: TRBV5-4
D: TRBD2
J: TRBJ2-3
CDR3: CASTPTSGGGHTQYF
DNA: TGTGCCAGCACTCCCACTAGCGGGGGTGGACATACGCAGTATTTT

size: .
V: TRBV29-1
D: .
J: TRBJ2-1
CDR3: CSVEDHLINEQFF
DNA: TGCAGCGTTGAAGATCACCTCATCAATGAGCAGTTCTTC

size: .
V: TRBV9
D: .
J: TRBJ2-3
CDR3: CASRGEVEDTQYF
DNA: TGTGCCAGCAGGGGTGAGGTGGAGGATACGCAGTATTTT

size: once
V: TRBV7-3
D: .
J: TRBJ2-5
CDR3: CASSLSGAAQETQYF
DNA: TGTGCCAGCAGCTTAAGCGGGGCCGCCCAAGAGACCCAGTACTTC

size: .
V: TRBV2
D: TRBD1
J: TRBJ1-5
CDR3: CASRPGTGEGNQPQHF
DNA: TGTGCCAGCAGGCCTGGGACAGGCGAGGGCAATCAGCCCCAGCATTTT

size: .
V: TRBV5-1
D: .
J: TRBJ1-5
CDR3: CASSPYPWSNQPQHF
DNA: TGCGCCAGCAGCCCATACCCGTGGAGCAATCAGCCCCAGCATTTT

size: .
V: TRBV2
D: .
J: TRBJ2-5
CDR3: CASSEEETQYF
DNA: TGTGCCAGCAGTGAAGAGGAGACCCAGTACTTC

size: .
V: TRBV11-2
D: TRBD2
J: TRBJ2-1
CDR3: CASARLAGFYNEQFF
DNA: TGTGCCAGCGCACGACTAGCGGGTTTCTACAATGAGCAGTTCTTC

size: .
V: TRBV18
D: .
J: TRBJ2-7
CDR3: CASSPTPRYEQYF
DNA: TGTGCCAGCTCACCGACTCCGCGATACGAGCAGTACTTC

size: few
V: TRBV4-2
D: TRBD1
J: TRBJ1-3
CDR3: CASSSRQGSGNTIYF
DNA: TGTGCCAGCAGCTCGCGACAGGGTTCAGGAAACACCATATATTTT

size: .
V: TRBV5-4
D: .
J: TRBJ2-7
CDR3: CASSLPGAGGVEQYF
DNA: TGTGCCAGCAGCTTGCCGGGGGCAGGAGGGGTCGAGCAGTACTTC

size: .
V: TRBV11-2
D: .
J: TRBJ1-3
CDR3: CASSLDFSTGHGNTIYF
DNA: TGTGCCAGCAGCTTAGATTTCTCGACAGGACATGGAAACACCATATATTTT

size: .
V: TRBV4-2
D: TRBD2
J: TRBJ2-3
CDR3: CASSQVQPAGESDTQYF
DNA: TGTGCCAGCAGCCAAGTCCAGCCAGCGGGGGAATCAGATACGCAGTATTTT

size: .
V: TRBV7-9
D: .
J: TRBJ2-3
CDR3: CASSLGGVWGDTQYF
DNA: TGTGCCAGCAGCTTAGGCGGGGTCTGGGGCGATACGCAGTATTTT

size: .
V: TRBV5-1
D: .
J: TRBJ2-7
CDR3: CASSETAGTPKYEQYF
DNA: TGCGCCAGCAGCGAGACGGCCGGGACCCCTAAGTACGAGCAGTACTTC

size: few
V: TRBV6-1
D: TRBD1
J: TRBJ2-7
CDR3: CASSDGRGQYEQYF
DNA: TGTGCCAGCAGCGATGGCAGGGGGCAATACGAGCAGTACTTC

size: .
V: TRBV2
D: .
J: TRBJ2-5
CDR3: CASKVKGGTSTNRMDIRETQYF
DNA: TGTGCCAGCAAGGTCAAGGGGGGGACCTCCACTAACCGTATGGATATTCGAGAGACCCAGTACTTC

size: .
V: TRBV5-1
D: .
J: TRBJ2-7
CDR3: CASSLDRGLGPYEQYF
DNA: TGCGCCAGCAGCTTGGACCGGGGATTGGGCCCCTACGAGCAGTACTTC

size: .
V: TRBV4-3
D: .
J: TRBJ1-6
CDR3: CASSSRNGSLHF
DNA: TGCGCCAGCAGCAGCCGGAACGGTAGCCTCCACTTT

size: .
V: TRBV6-5
D: .
J: TRBJ2-5
CDR3: CASSYAPNQDQETQYF
DNA: TGTGCCAGCAGTTACGCCCCCAACCAGGACCAAGAGACCCAGTACTTC

size: .
V: TRBV15
D: TRBD1
J: TRBJ1-4
CDR3: CATSRGGATNEKLFF
DNA: TGTGCCACCAGCCGAGGGGGCGCAACTAATGAAAAACTGTTTTTT

size: once
V: TRBV21-1
D: .
J: TRBJ1-2
CDR3: CASSLQRRQGGNYGYTF
DNA: TGTGCCAGCAGCCTCCAGAGGAGACAGGGGGGGAACTATGGCTACACCTTC

size: .
V: TRBV4-2
D: TRBD2
J: TRBJ2-3
CDR3: CASSQEGMTSGGDTDTQYF
DNA: TGTGCCAGCAGCCAAGAGGGGATGACTAGCGGGGGGGACACAGATACGCAGTATTTT

size: .
V: TRBV28
D: .
J: TRBJ1-6
CDR3: CASTDSFGSASPLHF
DNA: TGTGCCAGCACCGACAGTTTCGGTTCTGCTTCCCCCCTCCACTTT

size: .
V: TRBV7-8
D: TRBD2
J: TRBJ2-2
CDR3: CASSLALLAGGPVDTGELFF
DNA: TGTGCCAGCAGCTTAGCGCTACTAGCGGGGGGGCCGGTAGACACCGGGGAGCTGTTTTTT

size: .
V: TRBV18
D: .
J: TRBJ1-3
CDR3: CASSRTGGNSGNTIYF
DNA: TGTGCCAGCTCACGTACGGGGGGGAACTCTGGAAACACCATATATTTT

size: once
V: TRBV6-5
D: .
J: TRBJ1-6
CDR3: CASSYSIVGLGSPLHF
DNA: TGTGCCAGCAGTTACTCGATTGTGGGGTTAGGTTCACCCCTCCACTTT

size: .
V: TRBV19
D: TRBD1
J: TRBJ1-2
CDR3: CASSRDRTYGYTF
DNA: TGTGCCAGTAGTAGGGACAGAACCTATGGCTACACCTTC

size: once
V: TRBV18
D: .
J: TRBJ1-2
CDR3: CASSPNPLDRLYGYTF
DNA: TGTGCCAGCTCACCAAATCCCCTGGACAGACTTTATGGCTACACCTTC

size: .
V: TRBV6-4
D: .
J: TRBJ1-1
CDR3: CASRRDRTGTEAFF
DNA: TGTGCCAGCAGGAGGGACCGGACCGGCACTGAAGCTTTCTTT

size: once
V: TRBV9
D: .
J: TRBJ1-2
CDR3: CASSVAQGISYGYTF
DNA: TGTGCCAGCAGCGTAGCACAGGGTATCTCCTATGGCTACACCTTC

size: .
V: TRBV11-2
D: TRBD1
J: TRBJ1-2
CDR3: CASSLPGGPNYGYTF
DNA: TGTGCCAGCAGCCTACCAGGGGGGCCGAACTATGGCTACACCTTC

size: .
V: TRBV7-2
D: .
J: TRBJ2-7
CDR3: CASSFLIGLSYEQYF
DNA: TGTGCCAGCAGCTTCTTGATTGGGCTGTCCTACGAGCAGTACTTC

size: few
V: TRBV13
D: .
J: TRBJ1-2
CDR3: CASSIQNYYGYTF
DNA: TGTGCCAGCAGCATACAGAATTACTATGGCTACACCTTC

size: .
V: TRBV28
D: TRBD1
J: TRBJ1-1
CDR3: CASSTTGTGNTEAFF
DNA: TGTGCCAGCAGTACTACCGGGACAGGGAACACTGAAGCTTTCTTT